The 9 T cell receptor beta chains listed next were all sequenced from one sample in a study of blood T cell repertoires in COVID-19. TCRdb's table, derived via immunoSEQ multiplex PCR, lists solely in-frame clones and lacks some. The sample records 200,000 or so clones, about nine tenths being singletons. The sequenced material came from peripheral blood. The receptors stem from a man aged 45-65 years with acute or convalescent COVID-19.

The chain carries TRBV6-5 and TRBJ2-4; a possible D gene is TRBD2 (5 bases). The CDR3 runs 15 residues. Germline CDR1 is MNHEY and CDR2 is SVGAGI. Trimming took 2 bases from V and 3 from J, leaving 11 bases between them. The CDR3 sequence: CASSYTGSGKNIQYF. In nucleotides, the CDR3 is TGTGCCAGCAGTTACACTGGGAGTGGCAAAAACATTCAGTACTTC.

This sequence joins TRBV7-6 and TRBJ2-7; the match to TRBD1 covers 10 bases. In germline, CDR1 is SGHVS, CDR2 FNYEAQ. This CDR3 contains 16 residues. Trimming removed 4 bases from V and 6 bases from J; junction bases left unmatched: 12. CDR3 in DNA: TGTGCCAGCAGCTCCCATCTCCGGGACAGGGGCCGCGAGCAGTACTTC. It is translated as CASSSHLRDRGREQYF.

V usage is TRBV11-2 and J usage is TRBJ2-7; TRBD2 is a possible D gene (5 bases). CDR1 is SGHAT and CDR2 is FQNNGV in the germline V gene. V was cut by 1 base and J by 7 bases, with 11 bases left in between. This CDR3 spans 13 amino acids. Here the CDR3 reads CASSLGSPGEQYF. The CDR3 DNA is TGTGCCAGCAGCTTAGGCTCCCCGGGGGAGCAGTACTTC.

CDR3 in DNA: TGCGCCAGCAGTAAAACAGGGGTTCGAGAGACCCAGTACTTC. Encoded protein: CASSKTGVRETQYF. V gene TRBV10-2 combines with J gene TRBJ2-5; 7 positions agree with TRBD1. This CDR3 is 14 amino acids long. V shed 5 bases and J 4 bases; nucleotides not matched to a gene: 7. The germline CDR1 and CDR2 sequences are WSHSY and SAAADI.

The chain employs TRBV19 and TRBJ1-1, with 8 nucleotides matching TRBD1. Germline assignment: CDR1 LNHDA and CDR2 SQIVND (reference sequence). The CDR3 totals 15 residues. J was trimmed by 4 bases and V by 9 bases; bases with no gene match: 13. CDR3 sequence reads: CASRDTGGVSTEAFF. CDR3 coding DNA: TGTGCCAGCAGAGATACAGGGGGAGTAAGCACTGAAGCTTTCTTT.

This clone was found a few times. J is TRBJ1-1 and V is TRBV9; a weak D match, TRBD1 (6 bases). Germline loops: CDR1 SGDLS, CDR2 YYNGEE. V dropped 2 bases and J dropped 4 bases, with 12 bases sitting between them. This CDR3 region has 14 residues. This CDR3 is CASSVDQGLTEAFF. DNA for the CDR3: TGTGCCAGCAGCGTGGATCAGGGGCTCACTGAAGCTTTCTTT.

CDR3 sequence reads: CASSKVGRAGESKSSYNEQFF. DNA of the CDR3: TGTGCCAGCAGCAAAGTGGGGAGAGCGGGGGAGAGTAAGAGCTCCTACAATGAGCAGTTCTTC. V gene TRBV21-1 combines with J gene TRBJ2-1; TRBD2, the D gene given by the table, was not confirmed from the DNA. TRBV21-1 is a recognized pseudogene. This CDR3 comprises 21 residues.

This chain joins TRBV3-1 (or the pseudogene TRBV3-2) and TRBJ2-1; tentative D call: TRBD2 (6 bases). Germline CDR1 is LGHDT and CDR2 is YNNKEL (reference sequence). V shed 3 bases and J shed 10 bases, with 13 bases lying between them. The CDR3 loop spans 13 amino acids. CDR3 sequence: CASSQATRGEQFF. Written as DNA, the CDR3 is TGTGCCAGCAGCCAGGCCACCCGGGGGGAGCAGTTCTTC.

The chain couples TRBV9 to TRBJ1-4; no clear D. V dropped 0 bases and J dropped 8 bases, with 11 bases sitting between them. CDR1 and CDR2 (germline): SGDLS, YYNGEE. The CDR3 totals 14 residues. The CDR3 DNA reads as TGTGCCAGCAGCGTAGGACTTAATGGGGAAAAACTGTTTTTT. Its translation: CASSVGLNGEKLFF.